This is a list of T cell receptor beta chains from one sample in a study of T cell responses to AZD1222 COVID-19 vaccine. Clones were sequenced by immunoSEQ multiplex PCR, and TCRdb holds only the in-frame ones, with some missing. The data contain 150,000 to 200,000 clones, around nine tenths of them singletons. Sequences were derived from peripheral blood, sampled on day 0 of AZD1222 vaccination. These receptors originate from an adult in good health. Both conserved end residues are part of each CDR3. The order of the fields is clone size, J gene, V gene, D gene, CDR3 length, CDR3 DNA, CDR3 protein. The D gene is left open where the match is weak. For some rows the clone size is stated as once, few or many, or as a class when expanded; others skip it.

abundance: .
j_gene: TRBJ1-6
v_gene: TRBV4-1
d_gene: TRBD1
len: 15
CDR3nt: TGCGCCAGCAGCCAAGACGTGACAGGGTATTCACCCCTCCACTTT
CDR3aa: CASSQDVTGYSPLHF

abundance: .
j_gene: TRBJ1-1
v_gene: TRBV7-8
d_gene: .
len: 17
CDR3nt: TGTGCCAGCAGCTTACGGGAGGGGGGAAAGATGAACACTGAAGCTTTCTTT
CDR3aa: CASSLREGGKMNTEAFF

abundance: .
j_gene: TRBJ2-3
v_gene: TRBV14
d_gene: .
len: 16
CDR3nt: TGTGCCAGCAGCCCTTCCGTGCGGCCCTCAACAGATACGCAGTATTTT
CDR3aa: CASSPSVRPSTDTQYF

abundance: .
j_gene: TRBJ1-6
v_gene: TRBV7-3
d_gene: .
len: 13
CDR3nt: TGTGCCAGCAGCTTAGGTTCAAATTCACCCCTCCACTTT
CDR3aa: CASSLGSNSPLHF

abundance: .
j_gene: TRBJ1-5
v_gene: TRBV4-1
d_gene: TRBD1
len: 17
CDR3nt: TGCGCCAGCAGCCAGACGACAGGGGACTATAGCAATCAGCCCCAGCATTTT
CDR3aa: CASSQTTGDYSNQPQHF

abundance: .
j_gene: TRBJ1-2
v_gene: TRBV4-3
d_gene: TRBD1
len: 15
CDR3nt: TGCGCCAGCAGCCAAGACAGGGGGCCTAACTATGGCTACACCTTC
CDR3aa: CASSQDRGPNYGYTF

abundance: .
j_gene: TRBJ2-1
v_gene: TRBV29-1
d_gene: .
len: 15
CDR3nt: TGCAGCGTTGAACCCCTCACAGGGCCCTACAATGAGCAGTTCTTC
CDR3aa: CSVEPLTGPYNEQFF

abundance: .
j_gene: TRBJ2-7
v_gene: TRBV29-1
d_gene: TRBD2
len: 16
CDR3nt: TGCAGCGTTGCGATACTAGCGGGGGCGTCTTCCTACGAGCAGTACTTC
CDR3aa: CSVAILAGASSYEQYF

abundance: .
j_gene: TRBJ2-7
v_gene: TRBV19
d_gene: .
len: 12
CDR3nt: TGTGCCAGTAGTATAGCCAGGGGCGAGCAGTACTTC
CDR3aa: CASSIARGEQYF

abundance: .
j_gene: TRBJ2-2
v_gene: TRBV6-1
d_gene: .
len: 15
CDR3nt: TGTGCCAGCAGTGAAGGACCAACGAACACCGGGGAGCTGTTTTTT
CDR3aa: CASSEGPTNTGELFF

abundance: .
j_gene: TRBJ1-5
v_gene: TRBV5-5
d_gene: TRBD1
len: 15
CDR3nt: TGTGCCAGCAGCTGGGACAGGGGTAGCAATCAGCCCCAGCATTTT
CDR3aa: CASSWDRGSNQPQHF

abundance: .
j_gene: TRBJ1-2
v_gene: TRBV7-3
d_gene: .
len: 13
CDR3nt: TGTGCCAGCAGCCATACAGGGAACTATGGCTACACCTTC
CDR3aa: CASSHTGNYGYTF

abundance: few
j_gene: TRBJ1-4
v_gene: TRBV11-2
d_gene: .
len: 13
CDR3nt: TGTGCCAGCACCATGGGCTTTAATGAAAAACTGTTTTTT
CDR3aa: CASTMGFNEKLFF

abundance: .
j_gene: TRBJ2-1
v_gene: TRBV7-9
d_gene: TRBD2
len: 19
CDR3nt: TGTGCCAGCAGCTTAGCGGGACTAGCGGGGGGTAGGGCCTACAATGAGCAGTTCTTC
CDR3aa: CASSLAGLAGGRAYNEQFF

abundance: few
j_gene: TRBJ2-7
v_gene: TRBV7-6
d_gene: .
len: 13
CDR3nt: TGTGCCAGCAGCTTAGGTCCCGGGGACGAGCAGTACTTC
CDR3aa: CASSLGPGDEQYF

abundance: .
j_gene: TRBJ2-1
v_gene: TRBV24-1
d_gene: .
len: 16
CDR3nt: TGTGCCACCAGTGATTTGCAGGGGGGCCCCTACAATGAGCAGTTCTTC
CDR3aa: CATSDLQGGPYNEQFF

abundance: once
j_gene: TRBJ2-1
v_gene: TRBV12-3/TRBV12-4
d_gene: .
len: 13
CDR3nt: TGTGCCAGCAGCCACCCATCCTACAATGAGCAGTTCTTC
CDR3aa: CASSHPSYNEQFF

abundance: .
j_gene: TRBJ2-1
v_gene: TRBV5-8
d_gene: TRBD1
len: 15
CDR3nt: TGTGCCAGCAGCTCCCGGCAGGGGGCCTTCAATGAGCAGTTCTTC
CDR3aa: CASSSRQGAFNEQFF

abundance: .
j_gene: TRBJ1-2
v_gene: TRBV4-2
d_gene: .
len: 13
CDR3nt: TGTGCCAGCAGCCAAGGACAGAACTATGGCTACACCTTC
CDR3aa: CASSQGQNYGYTF

abundance: .
j_gene: TRBJ2-1
v_gene: TRBV5-6
d_gene: TRBD2
len: 16
CDR3nt: TGTGCCAGCAGCTTTCCCTCGGGGGGGCTCCACAATGAGCAGTTCTTC
CDR3aa: CASSFPSGGLHNEQFF

abundance: once
j_gene: TRBJ2-1
v_gene: TRBV9
d_gene: .
len: 15
CDR3nt: TGTGCCAGCAGCCCTAGGGGCGGGGTAAACAATGAGCAGTTCTTC
CDR3aa: CASSPRGGVNNEQFF

abundance: once
j_gene: TRBJ1-2
v_gene: TRBV18
d_gene: .
len: 16
CDR3nt: TGTGCCAGCTCACCAAGGGAGACCGCGGGCTACTATGGCTACACCTTC
CDR3aa: CASSPRETAGYYGYTF

abundance: .
j_gene: TRBJ2-1
v_gene: TRBV2
d_gene: .
len: 13
CDR3nt: TGTGCCAGCAGTGAATTAGGAGACAATGAGCAGTTCTTC
CDR3aa: CASSELGDNEQFF

abundance: .
j_gene: TRBJ1-2
v_gene: TRBV7-2
d_gene: TRBD1
len: 15
CDR3nt: TGTGCCAGCAGCACCTCGGGACAGGCCTACTATGGCTACACCTTC
CDR3aa: CASSTSGQAYYGYTF

abundance: .
j_gene: TRBJ2-7
v_gene: TRBV5-4
d_gene: .
len: 14
CDR3nt: TGTGCCAGCAGCTTGACGGGGAGCTCCTACGAGCAGTACTTC
CDR3aa: CASSLTGSSYEQYF

abundance: .
j_gene: TRBJ2-1
v_gene: TRBV13
d_gene: .
len: 13
CDR3nt: TGTGCCAGCAGCTCCGTCTCGGCGGGTGAGCAGTTCTTC
CDR3aa: CASSSVSAGEQFF

abundance: .
j_gene: TRBJ1-1
v_gene: TRBV3-1/TRBV3-2
d_gene: .
len: 13
CDR3nt: TGTGCCAGCAGCCAAGATTCGAACACTGAAGCTTTCTTT
CDR3aa: CASSQDSNTEAFF

abundance: .
j_gene: TRBJ1-2
v_gene: TRBV28
d_gene: TRBD1
len: 12
CDR3nt: TGTGCCAGCAGCAGGGACAGGGGTGGCTACACCTTC
CDR3aa: CASSRDRGGYTF

abundance: .
j_gene: TRBJ2-1
v_gene: TRBV11-3
d_gene: TRBD2
len: 14
CDR3nt: TGTGCCAGCAGCCGAGGCGACTTGGGGGGGGAGCAGTTCTTC
CDR3aa: CASSRGDLGGEQFF

abundance: .
j_gene: TRBJ2-7
v_gene: TRBV30
d_gene: .
len: 11
CDR3nt: TGTGCCTGGAGTAGGGTGGACGAGCAGTACTTC
CDR3aa: CAWSRVDEQYF

abundance: few
j_gene: TRBJ2-1
v_gene: TRBV6-5
d_gene: .
len: 14
CDR3nt: TGTGCCAGCAGTTACTTATCCAGGGCCAATGAGCAGTTCTTC
CDR3aa: CASSYLSRANEQFF

abundance: .
j_gene: TRBJ2-7
v_gene: TRBV13
d_gene: TRBD2
len: 15
CDR3nt: TGTGCTAGCAGCTCCGGACTAGCGGGGCCGTACGAGCAGTACTTC
CDR3aa: CASSSGLAGPYEQYF

abundance: .
j_gene: TRBJ1-6
v_gene: TRBV5-6
d_gene: .
len: 15
CDR3nt: TGTGCCAGCAGCTTAGGAGGAGGGCTTAGGTCACCCCTCCACTTT
CDR3aa: CASSLGGGLRSPLHF

abundance: .
j_gene: TRBJ1-2
v_gene: TRBV5-6
d_gene: .
len: 15
CDR3nt: TGTGCCAGCAGCTTTCTAACGGAGGAGTCGTATGGCTACACCTTC
CDR3aa: CASSFLTEESYGYTF

abundance: .
j_gene: TRBJ1-6
v_gene: TRBV28
d_gene: .
len: 13
CDR3nt: TGTGCCAGCAGTTATTGGAGAAATTCACCCCTCCACTTT
CDR3aa: CASSYWRNSPLHF

abundance: .
j_gene: TRBJ2-7
v_gene: TRBV25-1
d_gene: .
len: 14
CDR3nt: TGTGCCAGCAGTGGACGCCCGGTCCCCTACGAGCAGTACTTC
CDR3aa: CASSGRPVPYEQYF

abundance: .
j_gene: TRBJ2-7
v_gene: TRBV9
d_gene: .
len: 16
CDR3nt: TGTGCCAGCAGCGCGGGGACGGGGGGCATGTCCTACGAGCAGTACTTC
CDR3aa: CASSAGTGGMSYEQYF

abundance: .
j_gene: TRBJ2-3
v_gene: TRBV5-1
d_gene: .
len: 14
CDR3nt: TGCGCCAGCAGCCACGAAAGGGGCACAGATACGCAGTATTTT
CDR3aa: CASSHERGTDTQYF

abundance: .
j_gene: TRBJ1-1
v_gene: TRBV9
d_gene: .
len: 14
CDR3nt: TGTGCCAGCAGCGTCCAGGGTGTGAGCACTGAAGCTTTCTTT
CDR3aa: CASSVQGVSTEAFF

abundance: .
j_gene: TRBJ1-2
v_gene: TRBV7-2
d_gene: .
len: 12
CDR3nt: TGTGCCAGCAGCCCGCGACAGGATGGCTACACCTTC
CDR3aa: CASSPRQDGYTF

abundance: .
j_gene: TRBJ2-1
v_gene: TRBV19
d_gene: .
len: 17
CDR3nt: TGTGCCAGTAGCCTGTTATCCTCTAGCGCAAGCTACAATGAGCAGTTCTTC
CDR3aa: CASSLLSSSASYNEQFF

abundance: few
j_gene: TRBJ1-1
v_gene: TRBV5-6
d_gene: .
len: 13
CDR3nt: TGTGCCAGCACCTTTTTTCGAGACACTGAAGCTTTCTTT
CDR3aa: CASTFFRDTEAFF

abundance: .
j_gene: TRBJ1-2
v_gene: TRBV19
d_gene: TRBD1
len: 15
CDR3nt: TGTGCCAGTAGTATTGGACAGGGGGCAGGATATGGCTACACCTTC
CDR3aa: CASSIGQGAGYGYTF

abundance: .
j_gene: TRBJ2-2
v_gene: TRBV5-4
d_gene: .
len: 17
CDR3nt: TGTGCCAGCAGCGCCTCCACCGGGACGACCGTAACCGGGGAGCTGTTTTTT
CDR3aa: CASSASTGTTVTGELFF

abundance: .
j_gene: TRBJ1-3
v_gene: TRBV7-9
d_gene: .
len: 14
CDR3nt: TGTGCCAGCAGCCCGGTCCCCTCTGGAAACACCATATATTTT
CDR3aa: CASSPVPSGNTIYF

abundance: few
j_gene: TRBJ2-3
v_gene: TRBV20-1
d_gene: .
len: 11
CDR3nt: TGCAGTGCCGACGGCACAGATACGCAGTATTTT
CDR3aa: CSADGTDTQYF

abundance: .
j_gene: TRBJ2-1
v_gene: TRBV6-2/TRBV6-3
d_gene: .
len: 15
CDR3nt: TGTGCCAGCAGCCTAAGACTGAGCTCCTACAATGAGCAGTTCTTC
CDR3aa: CASSLRLSSYNEQFF

abundance: .
j_gene: TRBJ1-5
v_gene: TRBV2
d_gene: TRBD1
len: 13
CDR3nt: TGTGCCAGCAGGGGACAGTTATCTCAGCCCCAGCATTTT
CDR3aa: CASRGQLSQPQHF

abundance: .
j_gene: TRBJ1-2
v_gene: TRBV4-1
d_gene: .
len: 15
CDR3nt: TGCGCCAGCAGCCCGCCGGGACTACCTTCGGGGGGCTACACCTTC
CDR3aa: CASSPPGLPSGGYTF

abundance: few
j_gene: TRBJ1-1
v_gene: TRBV10-3
d_gene: .
len: 14
CDR3nt: TGTGCCATCAAAAGGGACATTCGAAACACTGAAGCTTTCTTT
CDR3aa: CAIKRDIRNTEAFF

abundance: .
j_gene: TRBJ2-5
v_gene: TRBV9
d_gene: TRBD2
len: 14
CDR3nt: TGTGCCAGCAGCGCTGGACTAGCGGAAGAGACCCAGTACTTC
CDR3aa: CASSAGLAEETQYF

abundance: .
j_gene: TRBJ1-2
v_gene: TRBV13
d_gene: .
len: 13
CDR3nt: TGTGCCAGCAGCCCAAACGGACAGTATGGCTACACCTTC
CDR3aa: CASSPNGQYGYTF

abundance: .
j_gene: TRBJ1-2
v_gene: TRBV28
d_gene: .
len: 12
CDR3nt: TGTGCCAGCAGTTCTGACCGAGGAGGCTACACCTTC
CDR3aa: CASSSDRGGYTF

abundance: .
j_gene: TRBJ1-2
v_gene: TRBV6-1
d_gene: .
len: 16
CDR3nt: TGTGCCAGCAGTGAAGCTAGGGCCGTTGAAAACTATGGCTACACCTTC
CDR3aa: CASSEARAVENYGYTF

abundance: .
j_gene: TRBJ2-7
v_gene: TRBV4-1
d_gene: TRBD2
len: 16
CDR3nt: TGCGCCAGCAGCCTAGCTAGCGGGTCGAGCTCCTACGAGCAGTACTTC
CDR3aa: CASSLASGSSSYEQYF